A selection of T cell receptor beta chains follows, all from one sample in a study of vaccination and CD4 T cells after COVID-19. No cognate antigen is known for these TCRs. TCRdb analysed the PCR reads with MiXCR anew, one entry per CDR3 protein. Of 15,000 to 20,000 distinct CDR3 sequences in the sample, approximately 45% were seen once. The starting material was CD4+ T cells from blood, cultured in vitro, obtained after SARS-CoV-2 vaccination. The receptors shown here come from a human donor who had recovered from COVID-19. The CDR3 runs from the conserved cysteine through the conserved F or W. The D gene is left open where the match is weak. The listing skips clone size in some rows; elsewhere it reads once, few, many or a size class.

.,.,TRBJ2-3,TRBV12-3/TRBV12-4,CASSDRGDTQYF,TGTGCCAGCTCCGATAGGGGGGATACGCAGTATTTT
.,TRBD1,TRBJ2-7,TRBV6-1,CASSELGQGTYEQYF,TGTGCCAGCAGTGAACTGGGACAGGGAACCTACGAGCAGTACTTC
.,.,TRBJ1-1,TRBV29-1,CSVQETTNTEAFF,TGCAGCGTTCAAGAGACGACGAACACTGAAGCTTTCTTT
medium-sized,.,TRBJ2-2,TRBV11-3,CASSRTNTGELFF,TGTGCCAGCAGCCGTACGAACACCGGGGAGCTGTTTTTT
.,TRBD2,TRBJ2-3,TRBV20-1,CSAETTSGSLDTQYF,TGCAGTGCCGAAACGACTAGCGGGAGTTTGGATACGCAGTATTTT
few,TRBD2,TRBJ2-1,TRBV20-1,CSARDRTSRYEQFF,TGCAGTGCTAGAGACCGGACTAGCCGGTATGAGCAGTTCTTC
.,TRBD1,TRBJ2-2,TRBV20-1,CSARPSDRANTGELFF,TGCAGTGCTCGCCCGTCGGACAGGGCGAACACCGGGGAGCTGTTTTTT
few,TRBD1,TRBJ2-7,TRBV10-3,CASGQGETYEQYF,TGTGCCAGCGGACAGGGAGAAACCTACGAGCAGTACTTC
few,.,TRBJ2-3,TRBV2,CASRAGRYPTDTQYF,TGTGCCAGCAGAGCGGGTAGATACCCCACAGATACGCAGTATTTT
medium-sized,.,TRBJ1-2,TRBV12-3/TRBV12-4,CASHPGGGGYGYTF,TGTGCCAGCCACCCGGGGGGAGGGGGCTATGGCTACACCTTC
few,TRBD2,TRBJ2-3,TRBV2,CASKRDFTDTQYF,TGTGCCAGCAAGCGGGATTTCACAGATACGCAGTATTTT
medium-sized,TRBD2,TRBJ2-7,TRBV20-1,CSARDLAGEPTAQYF,TGCAGTGCTAGAGATCTAGCGGGAGAGCCTACGGCGCAGTACTTC
.,.,TRBJ2-5,TRBV9,CASSVENVASETQYF,TGTGCCAGCAGCGTAGAGAACGTAGCATCGGAGACCCAGTACTTC
.,TRBD2,TRBJ2-1,TRBV20-1,CSASLWGLAGDNEQFF,TGCAGTGCTAGCTTATGGGGTCTAGCGGGAGACAATGAGCAGTTCTTC
once,TRBD1,TRBJ2-2,TRBV20-1,CSAPLGTGGTNTGELFF,TGCAGTGCCCCCCTTGGGACAGGGGGCACGAACACCGGGGAGCTGTTTTTT
.,.,TRBJ2-5,TRBV3-1,CASTDIGMTETQYF,TGTGCCAGCACCGACATTGGGATGACGGAGACCCAGTACTTC
.,.,TRBJ1-5,TRBV2,CASRKMDSYQPQHF,TGTGCCAGCAGGAAAATGGACTCGTATCAGCCCCAGCATTTT
few,TRBD1,TRBJ2-2,TRBV7-9,CASSRQGFDTGELFF,TGTGCCAGCAGCAGACAGGGCTTCGACACCGGGGAGCTGTTTTTT
few,TRBD1,TRBJ2-2,TRBV25-1,CASSDPGQGAGTGELFF,TGTGCCAGCAGTGACCCGGGACAGGGTGCGGGCACCGGGGAGCTGTTTTTT
few,.,TRBJ1-6,TRBV6-1,CASRRGDNSPLHF,TGTGCCAGCAGGAGGGGGGACAATTCACCCCTCCACTTT
.,.,TRBJ1-1,TRBV19,CASTGRGNTEAFF,TGTGCCAGTACCGGACGGGGGAACACTGAAGCTTTCTTT
.,.,TRBJ2-1,TRBV24-1,CATSDSPSRGEQFF,TGTGCCACCAGTGATTCCCCGTCCCGGGGTGAGCAGTTCTTC
.,.,TRBJ1-3,TRBV6-1,CASSATQGTGNTIYF,TGTGCCAGCAGTGCGACGCAGGGTACTGGAAACACCATATATTTT
.,.,TRBJ2-3,TRBV20-1,CSAQDTAGAGDTQYF,TGCAGTGCTCAAGATACTGCAGGGGCCGGAGATACGCAGTATTTT
.,.,TRBJ2-5,TRBV9,CASSDGTSLETQYF,TGTGCCAGCAGCGACGGGACATCTCTAGAGACCCAGTACTTC
few,TRBD2,TRBJ2-1,TRBV7-8,CASSLDGPTSGRVCEQFF,TGTGCCAGCAGCTTAGACGGCCCGACTAGCGGGAGGGTGTGTGAGCAGTTCTTC
once,TRBD1,TRBJ2-1,TRBV5-4,CASSIRQGTHEQFF,TGTGCCAGCAGCATACGACAGGGGACCCATGAGCAGTTCTTC
.,TRBD2,TRBJ2-7,TRBV20-1,CSAPQQTSGSYEQYF,TGCAGTGCTCCCCAACAAACTAGCGGGAGCTACGAGCAGTACTTC
few,.,TRBJ2-7,TRBV20-1,CSAPTGYEQYF,TGCAGTGCTCCAACTGGCTACGAGCAGTACTTC
once,.,TRBJ2-7,TRBV25-1,CASSEGSGLSGEQYF,TGTGCCAGCAGTGAAGGCTCAGGTCTCTCGGGCGAGCAGTACTTC
.,TRBD2,TRBJ2-5,TRBV7-3,CASSASSGRALETQYF,TGTGCCAGCAGCGCCTCTAGCGGGAGGGCCCTAGAGACCCAGTACTTC
few,TRBD1,TRBJ2-5,TRBV2,CASSWTGREETQYF,TGTGCCAGCAGTTGGACAGGTCGAGAAGAGACCCAGTACTTC
few,.,TRBJ1-2,TRBV6-1,CASSPDLPYGYTF,TGTGCCAGCAGTCCCGATCTCCCCTATGGCTACACCTTC
few,.,TRBJ1-5,TRBV19,CASSIGGRHQPQHF,TGTGCCAGTAGTATAGGGGGCAGGCACCAGCCCCAGCATTTT
.,TRBD1,TRBJ1-5,TRBV6-2/TRBV6-3,CASGPGGAIPNQPQHF,TGTGCCAGCGGACCAGGGGGCGCAATACCCAATCAGCCCCAGCATTTT
few,.,TRBJ1-2,TRBV20-1,CSAINSQNYGYTF,TGCAGTGCTATTAACAGTCAAAACTATGGCTACACCTTC